This T cell receptor beta chain was sequenced in a study of blood T cells in healthy people across ages. Whole-study results and caveats: Measured against age, TCR beta diversity per million T cells decreased in a roughly linear manner.

This clonotype was picked up a small number of times. Antigen specificity is unknown. The CDR3 spans 15 residues. V was cut by 12 bases and J by 0 bases, with 18 bases left in between. Germline V gives CDR1 KGHDR, CDR2 SFDVKD. Drawn from each donor were about 9 milliliters of peripheral blood. A minimum of 5 micrograms of total RNA was extracted per sample. A second roughly 6 to 11 cycle PCR used barcoded and J-beta primers. Sequencing recovered at least 3 million CDR3-containing paired-end reads from each sample. TCRdb analysed the 5' RACE reads with MiXCR anew, one entry per CDR3 protein. The data hold approximately 1,700,000 distinct CDR3 sequences, with 30% to 40% observed a single time.

The clonotype was recovered from a human donor in good health. Sample: blood. The V gene is TRBV24-1, the J gene TRBJ2-3, with D hard to call. The CDR3 loop is CAALSGGTSTDTQYF. In DNA form, the CDR3 reads TGTGCCGCCCTCTCGGGCGGTACTAGCACAGATACGCAGTATTTT.